This is a list of T cell receptor beta chains from one sample in a study of T cell responses to AZD1222 COVID-19 vaccine. Clones were sequenced by immunoSEQ multiplex PCR, and TCRdb holds only the in-frame ones, with some missing. This sample has roughly 180,000 clones, with about 95% found just once. Sequenced here: peripheral blood, sampled on day 0 of AZD1222 vaccination. Receptor source: an adult in good health. CDR3s include the opening cysteine and the closing phenylalanine or tryptophan. A D gene is named only where the DNA matches it firmly. Part of the rows lack a size; the others show once, few, many or a class for expanded clones.

V gene,clone size,D gene,J gene,CDR3 protein,CDR3 DNA
TRBV25-1,few,-,TRBJ2-4,CASSEGGVGSKNIQYF,TGTGCCAGCAGTGAAGGAGGGGTCGGGTCCAAAAACATTCAGTACTTC
TRBV11-1,once,-,TRBJ2-2,CASTTVTGELFF,TGTGCCAGCACTACTGTTACCGGGGAGCTGTTTTTT
TRBV30,-,-,TRBJ1-4,CAWSEGHNEKLFF,TGTGCCTGGAGTGAAGGCCATAATGAAAAACTGTTTTTT
TRBV7-9,-,-,TRBJ1-4,CASSYGGREKLFF,TGTGCCAGCAGCTACGGGGGGAGGGAAAAACTGTTTTTT
TRBV5-5,once,-,TRBJ1-1,CASSFYQDTEAFF,TGTGCCAGCAGCTTTTATCAGGACACTGAAGCTTTCTTT
TRBV9,-,TRBD1,TRBJ1-4,CASSADHGTANEKLFF,TGTGCCAGCAGCGCCGACCACGGGACAGCTAATGAAAAACTGTTTTTT
TRBV27,-,TRBD2,TRBJ2-1,CASSLQLAGVHNEQFF,TGTGCCAGCAGCCTCCAACTAGCGGGAGTACACAATGAGCAGTTCTTC
TRBV7-9,-,-,TRBJ2-3,CASSLGGGTSTDTQYF,TGTGCCAGCAGCTTAGGCGGCGGGACAAGCACAGATACGCAGTATTTT
TRBV10-1,-,TRBD2,TRBJ2-1,CASSGTSGANEQFF,TGCGCCAGCAGTGGGACTAGCGGGGCTAATGAGCAGTTCTTC
TRBV9,-,TRBD2,TRBJ2-7,CASSVAGTSGSYEQYF,TGTGCCAGCAGCGTAGCCGGGACTAGCGGGTCCTACGAGCAGTACTTC
TRBV13,-,-,TRBJ2-7,CASSLGTGASYEQYF,TGTGCCAGCAGCTTAGGGACAGGAGCCTCCTACGAGCAGTACTTC
TRBV21-1,few,-,TRBJ1-5,CASIDSFMVQPQHF,TGTGCCAGCATCGACAGTTTTATGGTTCAGCCCCAGCATTTT
TRBV6-1,-,-,TRBJ1-6,CASSEVVGRRLRSPLHF,TGTGCCAGCAGTGAAGTAGTGGGCAGACGTTTAAGGTCACCCCTCCACTTT
TRBV18,-,-,TRBJ1-2,CASSPPNGRGLYGYTF,TGTGCCAGCTCACCACCGAACGGCCGGGGATTATATGGCTACACCTTC
TRBV5-1,-,TRBD2,TRBJ2-1,CASSGLAGGGNEQFF,TGCGCCAGCAGCGGGTTAGCGGGAGGGGGCAATGAGCAGTTCTTC
TRBV5-1,-,TRBD1,TRBJ1-2,CASSLGTGKDGYTF,TGCGCCAGCAGCTTGGGGACAGGGAAGGATGGCTACACCTTC
TRBV28,-,-,TRBJ2-2,CASSFYGAGSPGELFF,TGTGCCAGCAGTTTCTATGGAGCGGGCTCACCCGGGGAGCTGTTTTTT
TRBV19,-,TRBD1,TRBJ1-3,CASRMDRGSGNTIYF,TGTGCCAGTAGGATGGACAGGGGCTCTGGAAACACCATATATTTT
TRBV7-9,-,-,TRBJ1-5,CASSLYDSPNGPQHF,TGTGCCAGCAGCTTATATGACAGCCCAAACGGGCCCCAGCATTTT
TRBV30,-,-,TRBJ2-7,CAWSVQISYEQYF,TGTGCCTGGAGTGTACAGATCTCCTACGAGCAGTACTTC
TRBV7-9,-,-,TRBJ2-7,CARDWETGSEQYF,TGTGCCAGGGATTGGGAAACAGGGAGCGAGCAGTACTTC
TRBV30,-,-,TRBJ1-1,CAWRRRLNTEAFF,TGTGCCTGGAGAAGACGGTTGAACACTGAAGCTTTCTTT
TRBV6-5,-,-,TRBJ1-2,CASNRDLTTGQGYTF,TGTGCCAGCAATCGCGATCTCACAACAGGGCAAGGCTACACCTTC
TRBV6-5,few,-,TRBJ1-1,CASRINTEAFF,TGTGCCAGCAGAATAAACACTGAAGCTTTCTTT
TRBV2,-,-,TRBJ1-1,CASGAHPGRPNTEAFF,TGTGCCAGCGGGGCACACCCCGGACGGCCGAACACTGAAGCTTTCTTT
TRBV13,-,TRBD2,TRBJ2-1,CASGPGGSSYNEQFF,TGTGCCAGCGGACCGGGAGGGAGCTCCTACAATGAGCAGTTCTTC
TRBV9,-,TRBD1,TRBJ1-6,CASSVDGTGDSPLHF,TGTGCCAGCAGCGTAGATGGGACAGGGGACTCACCCCTCCACTTT
TRBV20-1,-,-,TRBJ2-3,CSALKDTQYF,TGCAGTGCGCTCAAAGATACGCAGTATTTT
TRBV7-9,-,TRBD1,TRBJ2-7,CASSHRQGPSYEQYF,TGTGCCAGCAGCCACCGACAGGGACCTTCCTACGAGCAGTACTTC
TRBV7-9,-,-,TRBJ2-2,CASSLPTGELFF,TGTGCCAGCAGCTTACCGACCGGGGAGCTGTTTTTT
TRBV30,-,-,TRBJ1-5,CAWSAGFTNQPQHF,TGTGCCTGGAGCGCAGGGTTTACGAATCAGCCCCAGCATTTT
TRBV5-1,-,-,TRBJ1-2,CASSLAPGGFIYGYTF,TGCGCCAGCAGCTTGGCTCCAGGCGGGTTCATTTATGGCTACACCTTC
TRBV2,-,-,TRBJ2-1,CASSADLRGEFF,TGTGCCAGCAGCGCTGACTTGAGGGGTGAGTTCTTC
TRBV6-1,-,-,TRBJ1-1,CASSDGEGSWHTEAFF,TGTGCCAGCAGTGATGGGGAGGGCAGTTGGCACACTGAAGCTTTCTTT
TRBV6-5,-,-,TRBJ1-6,CASGRYSPLHF,TGTGCCAGCGGGCGGTATTCACCCCTCCACTTT
TRBV5-1,-,-,TRBJ1-1,CASSYYGTYTEAFF,TGCGCCAGCAGCTATTATGGGACTTACACTGAAGCTTTCTTT
TRBV15,-,-,TRBJ2-2,CATSRDLLRGAGELFF,TGTGCCACCAGCAGAGATCTGTTAAGAGGTGCCGGGGAGCTGTTTTTT
TRBV2,-,-,TRBJ1-5,CASSEATGRNQPQHF,TGTGCCAGCAGTGAAGCAACAGGGAGGAATCAGCCCCAGCATTTT
TRBV5-1,-,-,TRBJ1-4,CASSSGQSNEKLFF,TGCGCCAGCAGCAGCGGACAGTCTAATGAAAAACTGTTTTTT
TRBV5-4,-,-,TRBJ2-7,CASSFSGGDYEQYF,TGTGCCAGCAGCTTTAGCGGCGGGGACTACGAGCAGTACTTC
TRBV5-4,-,TRBD2,TRBJ2-1,CASSLAGGTHNEQFF,TGTGCCAGCAGCTTGGCCGGGGGGACCCACAATGAGCAGTTCTTC
TRBV28,-,TRBD2,TRBJ2-3,CASSDSGLRSPTQYF,TGTGCCAGCAGTGATTCGGGACTACGCTCTCCTACGCAGTATTTT
TRBV11-2,few,TRBD1,TRBJ2-1,CASSSYRDRGLNEQFF,TGTGCCAGCAGCTCTTACCGGGACAGGGGTTTGAATGAGCAGTTCTTC
TRBV19,-,TRBD2,TRBJ2-1,CASTTGEAGGYNEQFF,TGTGCCAGTACCACAGGCGAAGCGGGAGGTTACAATGAGCAGTTCTTC
TRBV6-5,-,-,TRBJ1-2,CASSYSQGGYGYTF,TGTGCCAGCAGTTACTCGCAGGGCGGCTATGGCTACACCTTC
TRBV9,-,-,TRBJ1-1,CASSPTTVNTEAFF,TGTGCCAGCAGCCCAACGACAGTGAACACTGAAGCTTTCTTT
TRBV12-5,-,-,TRBJ2-1,CASGRGTTVEQFF,TGTGCTAGTGGACGCGGGACAACGGTTGAGCAGTTCTTC
TRBV2,-,-,TRBJ1-2,CAGGTANYGYTF,TGTGCAGGGGGGACTGCGAACTATGGCTACACCTTC
TRBV11-2,-,TRBD1,TRBJ1-2,CASSSVRDRPFYGYTF,TGTGCCAGCAGCTCCGTCCGGGACAGGCCTTTCTATGGCTACACCTTC
TRBV3-1/TRBV3-2,-,-,TRBJ1-1,CASTGLNTEAFF,TGTGCCAGCACCGGCCTCAACACTGAAGCTTTCTTT
TRBV11-2,-,-,TRBJ2-7,CASSPGGGEQYF,TGTGCCAGCAGCCCCGGGGGCGGGGAGCAGTACTTC
TRBV6-1,-,-,TRBJ1-5,CASSERGIQPQHF,TGTGCCAGCAGTGAACGGGGAATTCAGCCCCAGCATTTT
TRBV11-2,-,-,TRBJ2-7,CASSFGSYEQYF,TGTGCCAGCAGCTTCGGTTCCTACGAGCAGTACTTC